This T cell receptor (beta chain) comes out of a study of T cells in Graves' hyperthyroidism and ophthalmopathy. Across the study: The initial diagnosis was the point when peripheral blood was collected, ahead of any treatment. Findings of the study overall: Expanded thyroid clonotypes (above 0.001) were mostly also found in blood.

TCR beta CDR3 sequences were amplified from RNA transcripts. RT-PCR in the first round (using the HTBI primer set) targeted the TCR CDR3. TCRdb analysed the multiplex PCR reads with MiXCR anew, one entry per CDR3 protein. The table lists hundreds of thousands of distinct CDR3 sequences, more than 15% of them singletons. Concerning this clonotype itself: As yet, its antigen is unknown.

When ophthalmopathy did not progress within 18 months, Graves' hyperthyroidism was considered stable. Patients aged 18 to 65 had newly diagnosed hyperthyroidism lasting under 2 months. Sequences were obtained from blood. The clonotype was recovered from a woman under 30 with Graves' hyperthyroidism.

CDR3 sequence: CASSLWAPTGATIYGYTF. The CDR3 region has the DNA TGTGCCAGCAGTTTATGGGCCCCAACAGGGGCGACGATCTATGGCTACACCTTC. This sequence joins TRBV27 and TRBJ1-2; 7 nucleotides line up with TRBD1. The CDR3 covers 18 residues. V lost 1 base to trimming and J lost 4 bases; unmatched junction nucleotides: 15. Germline CDR1 is MNHEY and CDR2 is SMNVEV (reference sequence).